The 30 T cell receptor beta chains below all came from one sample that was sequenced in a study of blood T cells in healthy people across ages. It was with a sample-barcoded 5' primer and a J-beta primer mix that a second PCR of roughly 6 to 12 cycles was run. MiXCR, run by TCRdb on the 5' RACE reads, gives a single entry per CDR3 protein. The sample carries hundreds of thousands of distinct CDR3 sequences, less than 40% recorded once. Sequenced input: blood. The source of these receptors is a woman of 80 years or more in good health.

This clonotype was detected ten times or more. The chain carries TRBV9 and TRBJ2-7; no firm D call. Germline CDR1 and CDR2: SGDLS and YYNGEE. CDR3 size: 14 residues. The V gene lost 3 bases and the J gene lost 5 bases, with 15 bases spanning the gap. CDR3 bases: TGTGCCAGCAGCGCCGGCCGTATTAGTAACGAGCAGTACTTC. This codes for CASSAGRISNEQYF.

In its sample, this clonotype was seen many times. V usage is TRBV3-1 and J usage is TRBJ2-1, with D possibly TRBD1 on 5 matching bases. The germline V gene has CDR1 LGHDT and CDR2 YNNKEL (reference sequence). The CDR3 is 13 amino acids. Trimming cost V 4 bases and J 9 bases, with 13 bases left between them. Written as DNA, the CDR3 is TGTGCCAGCAGCCGAGTCTGGGGCGGTGAGCAGTTCTTC. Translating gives CASSRVWGGEQFF.

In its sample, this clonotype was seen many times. The CDR3 sequence: CASSYIRYNEQFF. In DNA form, the CDR3 reads TGTGCCAGCAGTTACATCAGGTACAATGAGCAGTTCTTC. The rearrangement uses TRBV6-5 and TRBJ2-1; D is undetermined. V was cut by 2 bases and J by 4 bases, with 6 bases left in between. Germline V gives CDR1 MNHEY, CDR2 SVGAGI. The CDR3 is made up of 13 amino acids.

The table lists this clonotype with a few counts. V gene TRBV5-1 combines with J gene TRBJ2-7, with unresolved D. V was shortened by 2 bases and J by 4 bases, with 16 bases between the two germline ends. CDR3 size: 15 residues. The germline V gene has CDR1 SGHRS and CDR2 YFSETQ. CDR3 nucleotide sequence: TGCGCCAGCAGCTTTGGTCGGACCGGGCCATACGAGCAGTACTTC. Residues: CASSFGRTGPYEQYF.

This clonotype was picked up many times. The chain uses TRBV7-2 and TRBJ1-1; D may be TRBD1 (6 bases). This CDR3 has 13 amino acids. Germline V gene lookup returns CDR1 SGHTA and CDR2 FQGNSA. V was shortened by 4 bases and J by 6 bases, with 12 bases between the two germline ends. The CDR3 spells CASSSQGVAEAFF. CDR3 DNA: TGTGCCAGCAGCTCACAGGGAGTCGCTGAAGCTTTCTTT.

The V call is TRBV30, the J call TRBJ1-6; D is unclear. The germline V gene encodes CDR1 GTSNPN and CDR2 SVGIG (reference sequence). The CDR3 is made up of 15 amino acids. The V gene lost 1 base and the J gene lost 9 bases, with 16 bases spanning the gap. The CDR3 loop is CAWSASRVSGSPLHF. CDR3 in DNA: TGTGCCTGGAGTGCCTCTAGGGTTAGCGGTTCACCCCTCCACTTT.

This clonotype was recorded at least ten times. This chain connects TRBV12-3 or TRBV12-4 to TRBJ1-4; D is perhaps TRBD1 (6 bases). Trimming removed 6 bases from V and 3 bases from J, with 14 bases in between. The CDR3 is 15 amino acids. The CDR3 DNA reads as TGTGCCAGCAGCCTGGGGGCAGCGGCTAATGAAAAACTGTTTTTT. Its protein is CASSLGAAANEKLFF.

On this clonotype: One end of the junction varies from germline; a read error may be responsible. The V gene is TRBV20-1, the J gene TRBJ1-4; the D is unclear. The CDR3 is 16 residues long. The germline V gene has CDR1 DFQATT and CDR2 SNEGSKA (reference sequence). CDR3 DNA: TGCAGTGCTAGAGGAGTTGGAGTTGCAACTAATGAAAAACGGTTTTTT. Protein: CSARGVGVATNEKRFF.

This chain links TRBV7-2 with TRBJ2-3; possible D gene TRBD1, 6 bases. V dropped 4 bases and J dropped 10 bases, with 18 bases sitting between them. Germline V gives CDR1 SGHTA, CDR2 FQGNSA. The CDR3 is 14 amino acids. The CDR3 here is CASSWGTPTDAQYF. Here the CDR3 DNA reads TGTGCCAGCAGCTGGGGGACACCGACGGATGCGCAGTATTTT.

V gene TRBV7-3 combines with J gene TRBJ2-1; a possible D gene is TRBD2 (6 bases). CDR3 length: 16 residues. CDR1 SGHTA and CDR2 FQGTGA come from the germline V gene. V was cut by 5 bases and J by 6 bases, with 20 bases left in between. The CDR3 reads CASSHDWGGGRNEQFF. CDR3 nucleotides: TGTGCCAGCAGCCACGACTGGGGTGGAGGGCGCAATGAGCAGTTCTTC.

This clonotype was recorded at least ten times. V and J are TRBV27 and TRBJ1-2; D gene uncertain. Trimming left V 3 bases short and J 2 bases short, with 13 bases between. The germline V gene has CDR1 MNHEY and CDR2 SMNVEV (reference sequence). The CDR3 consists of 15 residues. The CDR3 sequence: CASSFFPGPNYGYTF. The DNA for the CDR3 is TGTGCCAGCAGTTTCTTCCCGGGCCCCAACTATGGCTACACCTTC.

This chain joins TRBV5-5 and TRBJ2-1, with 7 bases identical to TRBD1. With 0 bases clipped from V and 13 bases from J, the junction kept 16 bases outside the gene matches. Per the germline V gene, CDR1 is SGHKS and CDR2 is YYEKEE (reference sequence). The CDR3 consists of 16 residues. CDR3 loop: CASSLAGTENQETQFF. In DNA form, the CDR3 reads TGTGCCAGCAGCTTGGCCGGGACAGAAAACCAAGAGACCCAGTTCTTC.

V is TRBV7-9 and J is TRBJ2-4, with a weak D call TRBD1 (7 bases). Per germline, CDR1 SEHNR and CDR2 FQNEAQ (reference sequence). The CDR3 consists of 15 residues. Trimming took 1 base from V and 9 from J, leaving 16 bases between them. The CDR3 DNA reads TGTGCCAGCAGCTTAGGAGGCGGGACAGTTGCCATTCAGTACTTC. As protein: CASSLGGGTVAIQYF.

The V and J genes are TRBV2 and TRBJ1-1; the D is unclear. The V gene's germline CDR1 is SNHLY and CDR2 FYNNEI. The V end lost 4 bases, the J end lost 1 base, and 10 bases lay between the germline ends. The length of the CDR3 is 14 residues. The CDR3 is CASSVLPANTEAFF. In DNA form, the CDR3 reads TGTGCCAGCAGTGTCCTCCCGGCGAACACTGAAGCTTTCTTT.

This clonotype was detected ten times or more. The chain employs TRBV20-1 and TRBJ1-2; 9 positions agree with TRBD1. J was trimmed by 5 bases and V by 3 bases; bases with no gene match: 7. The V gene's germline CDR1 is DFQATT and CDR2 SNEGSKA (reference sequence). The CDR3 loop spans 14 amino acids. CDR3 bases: TGCAGTGCTAGCCCACAGGGGGCGGGATATGGCTACACCTTC. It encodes CSASPQGAGYGYTF.

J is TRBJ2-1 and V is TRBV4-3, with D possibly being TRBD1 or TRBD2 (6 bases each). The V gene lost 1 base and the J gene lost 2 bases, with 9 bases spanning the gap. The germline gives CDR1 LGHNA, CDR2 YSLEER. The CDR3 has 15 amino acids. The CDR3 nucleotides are TGCGCCAGCAGCCAAGGGGGGGCCACCTACAATGAGCAGTTCTTC. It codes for CASSQGGATYNEQFF.

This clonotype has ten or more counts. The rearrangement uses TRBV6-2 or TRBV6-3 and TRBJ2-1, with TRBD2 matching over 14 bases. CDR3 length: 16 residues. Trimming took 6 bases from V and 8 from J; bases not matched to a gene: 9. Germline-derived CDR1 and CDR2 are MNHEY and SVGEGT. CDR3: CASSSGTSGGGDEQFF. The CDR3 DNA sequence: TGTGCCAGCAGCTCCGGGACTAGCGGGGGAGGGGATGAGCAGTTCTTC.

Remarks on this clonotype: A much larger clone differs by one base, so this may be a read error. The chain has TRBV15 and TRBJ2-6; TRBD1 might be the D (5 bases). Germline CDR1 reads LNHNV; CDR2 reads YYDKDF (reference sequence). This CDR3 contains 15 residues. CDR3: CATSRRTSGANVRTF. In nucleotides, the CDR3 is TGTGCCACCAGCAGGAGGACCTCTGGGGCCAACGTCCGGACTTTC.

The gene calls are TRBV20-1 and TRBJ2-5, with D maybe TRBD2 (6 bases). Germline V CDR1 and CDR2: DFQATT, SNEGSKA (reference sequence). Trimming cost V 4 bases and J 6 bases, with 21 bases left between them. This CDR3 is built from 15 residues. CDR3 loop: CSAIQTTRGVQTQYF. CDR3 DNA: TGCAGTGCTATTCAAACGACCCGCGGGGTTCAGACCCAGTACTTC.

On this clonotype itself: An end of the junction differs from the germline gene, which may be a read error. CDR3 bases: TGTGCCACCAGCAAAGGGGTAGCGGGATTAGAGGGTGAGCAGCTCTTC. Translation: CATSKGVAGLEGEQLF. The chain joins TRBV15 to TRBJ2-1, with 8 bases aligning to TRBD2. Germline CDR1 and CDR2: LNHNV and YYDKDF (reference sequence). The CDR3 is made up of 16 amino acids.

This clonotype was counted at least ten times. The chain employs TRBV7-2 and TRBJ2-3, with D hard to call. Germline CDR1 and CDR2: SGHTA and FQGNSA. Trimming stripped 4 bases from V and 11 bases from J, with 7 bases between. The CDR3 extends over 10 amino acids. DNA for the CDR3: TGTGCCAGCAGCTCCCTCGGGCAGTATTTT. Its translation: CASSSLGQYF.

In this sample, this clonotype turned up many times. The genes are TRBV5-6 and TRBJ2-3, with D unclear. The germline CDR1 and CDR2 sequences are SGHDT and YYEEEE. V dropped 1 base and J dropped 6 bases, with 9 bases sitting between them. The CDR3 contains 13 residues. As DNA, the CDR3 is TGTGCCAGCAGCTTGCCTGCCCGGGATACGCAGTATTTT. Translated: CASSLPARDTQYF.

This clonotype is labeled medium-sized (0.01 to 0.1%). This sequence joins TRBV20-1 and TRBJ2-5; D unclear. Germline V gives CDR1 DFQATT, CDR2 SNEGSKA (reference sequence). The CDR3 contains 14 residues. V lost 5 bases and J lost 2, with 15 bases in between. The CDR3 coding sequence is TGCAGTGCTCCAGCTTCGGCCTCACAAGAGACCCAGTACTTC. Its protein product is CSAPASASQETQYF.

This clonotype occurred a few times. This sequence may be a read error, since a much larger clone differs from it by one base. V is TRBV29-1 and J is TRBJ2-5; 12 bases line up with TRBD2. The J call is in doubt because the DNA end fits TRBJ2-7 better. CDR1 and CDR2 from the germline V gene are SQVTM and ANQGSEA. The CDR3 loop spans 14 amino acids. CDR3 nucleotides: TGCAGCGTGGCTGCTAGCGGGGGGGCGGGCGAGCAGTACTTC. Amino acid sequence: CSVAASGGAGEQYF.

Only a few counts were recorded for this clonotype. CDR3 loop: CSATLIGGGREEKLFF. The CDR3 DNA follows: TGCAGTGCTACACTCATAGGGGGGGGAAGAGAGGAAAAACTGTTTTTT. V and J are TRBV20-1 and TRBJ1-4; perhaps TRBD1 as D (6 bases). The CDR3 covers 16 residues. The germline V and J ends were trimmed by 4 bases and 8 bases, with 23 bases remaining between them. The germline CDR1 and CDR2 sequences are DFQATT and SNEGSKA (reference sequence).

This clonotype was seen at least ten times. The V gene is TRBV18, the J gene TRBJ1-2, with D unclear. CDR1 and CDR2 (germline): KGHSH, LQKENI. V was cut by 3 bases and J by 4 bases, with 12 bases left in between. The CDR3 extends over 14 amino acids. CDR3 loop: CASSPGSPSYGYTF. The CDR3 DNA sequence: TGTGCCAGCTCACCGGGGAGTCCCAGCTATGGCTACACCTTC.

The CDR3 coding sequence is TGTGCCAGCAGGGGACAGCTAGGGGCTAACTATGGCTACACCTTC. Residues: CASRGQLGANYGYTF. The chain carries TRBV12-3 or TRBV12-4 and TRBJ1-2, with 7 bases fitting TRBD1. J was trimmed by 0 bases and V by 6 bases; bases with no gene match: 7. The CDR3 sequence is 15 residues long.

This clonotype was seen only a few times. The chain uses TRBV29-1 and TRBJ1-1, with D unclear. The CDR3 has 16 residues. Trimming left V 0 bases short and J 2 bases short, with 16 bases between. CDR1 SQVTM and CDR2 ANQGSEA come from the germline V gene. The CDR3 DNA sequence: TGCAGCGTTGAAGAATATTCGAGGGCAGGTAACACTGAAGCTTTCTTT. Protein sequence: CSVEEYSRAGNTEAFF.

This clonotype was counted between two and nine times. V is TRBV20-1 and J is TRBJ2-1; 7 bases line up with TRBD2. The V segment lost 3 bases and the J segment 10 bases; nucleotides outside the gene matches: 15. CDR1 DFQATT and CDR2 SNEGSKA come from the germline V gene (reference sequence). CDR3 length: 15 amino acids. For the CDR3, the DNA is TGCAGTGCTAGTCGGGAGGTAGGGATCGAATGGGAGCAGTTCTTC. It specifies CSASREVGIEWEQFF.

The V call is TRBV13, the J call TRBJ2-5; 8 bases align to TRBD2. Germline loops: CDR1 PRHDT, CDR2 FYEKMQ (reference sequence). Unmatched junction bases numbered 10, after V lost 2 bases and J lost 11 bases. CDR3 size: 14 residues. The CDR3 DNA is TGTGCCAGCAGCTTACGGGGGGGATCGGGGGAGCAGTACTTC. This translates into CASSLRGGSGEQYF.